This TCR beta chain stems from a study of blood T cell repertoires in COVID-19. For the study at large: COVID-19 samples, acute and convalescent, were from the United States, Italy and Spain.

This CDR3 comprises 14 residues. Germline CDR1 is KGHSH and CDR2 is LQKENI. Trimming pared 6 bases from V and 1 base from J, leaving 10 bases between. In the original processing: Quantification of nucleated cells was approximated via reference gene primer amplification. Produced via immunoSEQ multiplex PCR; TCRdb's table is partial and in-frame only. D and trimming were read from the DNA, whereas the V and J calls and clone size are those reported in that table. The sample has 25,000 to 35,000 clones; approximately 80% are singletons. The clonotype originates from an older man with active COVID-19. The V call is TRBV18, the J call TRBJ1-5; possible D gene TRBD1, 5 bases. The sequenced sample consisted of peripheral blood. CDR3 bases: TGTGCCAGCTCGCCGGGGGGGAGCAATCAGCCCCAGCATTTT. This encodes CASSPGGSNQPQHF.